The text below deals with one T cell receptor (beta chain). This clonotype is medium-sized (0.01 to 0.1%) in its sample. Its recognized antigen is unknown. No clone much larger than this one lies a single base away; base qualities are absent. The CDR3 sequence holds 15 residues, the cysteine and phenylalanine included. Kept here is only the CDR3 DNA, which spans 45 bases and is read in frame from base 1. CDR1 SGDLS and CDR2 YYNGEE were looked up in the germline V gene. Deletion took 0 bases off V and 5 bases off J, with a span of 13 bases between the germline ends. The entry originates in a study of HIV-infected patients and healthy controls (dated by TCRdb to the mid-2010s). Study-level background: The study tested whether deep TCR repertoire sequencing of HIV patients' small blood samples could capture immune perturbation and reconstitution.

What the study reported, not specific to this receptor: Compared with untreated HIV+ repertoires, healthy control repertoires had roughly threefold more distinct CDR3s and higher Shannon diversity. In HIV-infected patients, the apparent post-therapy recovery of the Gini index was not replicated in size-matched repertoire data. Sequencing depth was restricted by the use of whole blood, which also prevented the dynamics of distinct T-cell subpopulations from being separated. The study did not determine donor HLA types. Slight age and sex profile differences between the study cohorts did not explain the observed diversity differences. During therapy, a significant decrease in frequency was seen for HIV-associated CDR3s, whereas no significant change was found for CMV-associated CDR3s, although most of them became more frequent. Both the Jaccard index and the count of highly shared sequences showed that healthy controls shared more CDR3s between individuals than HIV+ patients did. MAIT cell alpha-chain CDR3s were found at high frequency in healthy controls but were severely depleted in HIV+ repertoires. Pairing of alpha and beta chains was not determined in the samples. Eight alpha and eight beta V genes showed significantly different mean usage between HIV-infected patients and controls. HIV-infected repertoires had significantly higher mean Gini indices than controls, possibly reflecting oligoclonality. Rare events from HIV-infected data received too much weight under size-matching, and comparisons were complicated by unequal numbers of distinct sequences between patients and controls. Only sixteen HIV-infected individuals were processed, which the authors considered a major limit on how widely the findings apply.

Whole blood was used without cell fractionation, so all unsorted peripheral T cells were reflected in the repertoire. Ten uninfected healthy donors were sampled as controls, and about 40% of these ten donors were sampled twice roughly 14 weeks apart. A roughly 2.5 ml sample of peripheral blood was drawn into Tempus tubes for RNA extraction. Residual genomic DNA was removed with the TURBO-DNase kit and globin mRNA was depleted with GLOBINclear. Using SuperScript III with primers targeting the alpha and beta constant regions, 500 ng of RNA was reverse transcribed. Separate libraries for the alpha and beta chains were generated through chain-specific third strand synthesis that incorporated multiplexing indices. In the protocol, all rearrangements within a chain were amplified with a single primer pair so that primer bias was avoided, and molecular barcodes were added to each cDNA molecule. The SP2 sequencing primer site and a random hexamer were carried on a 5' RACE adapter, to which purified cDNA was joined by T4 RNA Ligase 1. The authors primed second strand synthesis from the SP2 site with Phusion polymerase and used slow temperature ramps to favor optimal annealing. The 12-nucleotide barcode on each molecule comprised two random hexamer sequences, both introduced before amplification and concatenated. A short first PCR added P5 and P7 adapter elements plus a second index, followed by a 23-cycle amplification PCR with P5s and P7 primers. In total the libraries went through roughly 30 PCR cycles, after which the libraries were quantified on a Qubit, sized on a Bioanalyzer, and diluted to about 4 nM. The normalized libraries were sequenced on an Illumina MiSeq using 2 x 250 paired-end kits. Into 9.5 to 10 ul Tris-Cl, the reverse transcription reactions were eluted following cleanup on MinElute columns. Adapter ligations ran for roughly 25 hours at 16 degrees C and were afterwards cleaned with AMPure XP beads at a 1:1 ratio. In the paper's pipeline: Demultiplexed FASTQ files were processed with a modified Decombinator by which V, J, insert and barcode information was output. Any sequence that shared a barcode yet differed from the dominant sequence was discarded as an error, and the number of original cDNA molecules was estimated by counting barcodes clustered at Levenshtein distance 3. For downstream analyses, the R packages ineq, vegan, igraph and RCytoscape were used, along with IMGT nomenclature and CDR3 definitions. V gene usage was computed over distinct sequences, each TCR counted once to avoid skew from clonal expansion. Within a donor, similarity networks joined unique CDR3 amino acid sequences in every case where two of them were separated by a single Levenshtein edit. The authors compiled published HIV-specific CDR3s (around 90 alpha, roughly 650 beta) and CMV-specific CDR3s (about 13 alpha, fewer than 300 beta) and searched for them in the repertoires. Random subsampling to size-matched repertoires showed patients' decreased diversity was not caused by their lower sequence numbers. The raw public reads went through TCRdb reprocessing: fastp at Q25, MiXCR clone calling, in-frame beta chains kept. Duplicate CDR3 protein sequences are folded into a single record with the most common DNA and genes. The V and J calls, along with clone size, are taken from TCRdb and not from the paper's own processing. This sample lists roughly 13,000 distinct CDR3 sequences; roughly 10% were detected once. About 6% of the sample belongs to the ten largest clones.

Sequencing was done on a sample of blood. The chain is assembled from TRBV9 and TRBJ2-3; 5 matching bases give a weak D call of TRBD2. This sequence was found in an adult in good health. This receptor carries the CDR3 CASSVGAAAEDTQYF. The nucleotide sequence reads TGTGCCAGCAGCGTAGGGGCAGCGGCAGAAGATACGCAGTATTTT.